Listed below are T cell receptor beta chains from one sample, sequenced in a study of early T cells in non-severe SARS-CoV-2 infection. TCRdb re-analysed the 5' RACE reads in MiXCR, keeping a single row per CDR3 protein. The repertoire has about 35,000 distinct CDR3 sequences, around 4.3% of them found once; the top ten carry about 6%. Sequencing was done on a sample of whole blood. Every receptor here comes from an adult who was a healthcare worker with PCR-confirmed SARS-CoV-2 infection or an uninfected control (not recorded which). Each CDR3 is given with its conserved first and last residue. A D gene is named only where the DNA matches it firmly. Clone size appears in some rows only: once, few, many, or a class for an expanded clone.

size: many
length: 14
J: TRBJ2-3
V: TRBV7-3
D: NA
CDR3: CASSLFAGGDTQYF
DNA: TGTGCCAGCAGCTTATTCGCTGGCGGAGATACGCAGTATTTT

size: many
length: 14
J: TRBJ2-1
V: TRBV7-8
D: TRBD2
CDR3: CASSLGTSGNEQFF
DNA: TGTGCCAGCAGCTTAGGGACTAGCGGGAATGAGCAGTTCTTC

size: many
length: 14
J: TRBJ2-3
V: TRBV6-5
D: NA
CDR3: CASTENAGTDTQYF
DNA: TGTGCCAGCACCGAAAACGCGGGGACAGATACGCAGTATTTT

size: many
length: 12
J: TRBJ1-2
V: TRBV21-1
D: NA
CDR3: CASSRGVYGYTF
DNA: TGTGCCAGCAGCAGAGGCGTGTATGGCTACACCTTC

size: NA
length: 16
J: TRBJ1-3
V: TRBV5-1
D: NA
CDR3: CASSLGVVAYGNTIYF
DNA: TGCGCCAGCAGCTTGGGTGTTGTTGCCTACGGAAACACCATATATTTT

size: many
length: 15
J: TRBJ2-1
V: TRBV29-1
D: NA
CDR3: CSVEVNQGISSEQFF
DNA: TGCAGCGTTGAAGTTAACCAGGGAATTTCTTCTGAGCAGTTCTTC

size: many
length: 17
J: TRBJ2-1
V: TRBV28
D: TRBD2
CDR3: CASSPPSGSGGYNEQFF
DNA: TGTGCCAGCAGTCCCCCGTCCGGTAGCGGGGGGTACAATGAGCAGTTCTTC

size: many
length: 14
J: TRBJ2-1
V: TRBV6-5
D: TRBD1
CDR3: CASKEGTGHNEQFF
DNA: TGTGCCAGCAAAGAGGGGACAGGACACAATGAGCAGTTCTTC

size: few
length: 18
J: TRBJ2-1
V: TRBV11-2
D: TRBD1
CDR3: CASSLGPGQGPLGNEQFF
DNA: TGTGCCAGCAGCTTAGGCCCGGGACAGGGGCCCCTTGGCAATGAGCAGTTCTTC

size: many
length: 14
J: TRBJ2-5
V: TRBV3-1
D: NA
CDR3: CASSQETEKETQYF
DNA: TGTGCCAGCAGCCAAGAGACAGAGAAAGAGACCCAGTACTTC

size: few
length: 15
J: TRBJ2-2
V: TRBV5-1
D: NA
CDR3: CASSLTGDYTGELFF
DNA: TGCGCCAGCAGCTTGACAGGAGACTACACCGGGGAGCTGTTTTTT

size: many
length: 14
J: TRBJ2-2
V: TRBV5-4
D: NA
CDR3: CASSSLREAGELFF
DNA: TGTGCCAGCAGCTCCCTCAGGGAGGCCGGGGAGCTGTTTTTT

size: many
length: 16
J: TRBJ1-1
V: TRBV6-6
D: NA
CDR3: CASTPFRGSTNTEAFF
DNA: TGTGCCAGTACCCCGTTCAGGGGATCTACGAACACTGAAGCTTTCTTT

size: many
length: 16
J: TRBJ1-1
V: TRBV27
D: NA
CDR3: CASSSSIFSGRTEAFF
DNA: TGTGCCAGCAGTTCGTCGATCTTTTCAGGGAGGACTGAAGCTTTCTTT

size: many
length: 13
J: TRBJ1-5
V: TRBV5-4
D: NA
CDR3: CASSLAGNQPQHF
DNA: TGTGCCAGCAGCTTGGCCGGGAATCAGCCCCAGCATTTT

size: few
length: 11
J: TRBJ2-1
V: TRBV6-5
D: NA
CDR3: CASRLADEQFF
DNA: TGTGCCAGCAGACTAGCCGATGAGCAGTTCTTC

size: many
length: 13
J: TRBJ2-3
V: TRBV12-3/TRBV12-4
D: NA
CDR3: CASSFGSTDTQYF
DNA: TGTGCCAGCAGTTTTGGAAGCACAGATACGCAGTATTTT

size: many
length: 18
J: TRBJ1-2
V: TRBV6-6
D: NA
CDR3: CASSYSDIGGWTNYGYTF
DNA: TGTGCCAGCAGTTACTCGGATATTGGCGGATGGACTAACTATGGCTACACCTTC

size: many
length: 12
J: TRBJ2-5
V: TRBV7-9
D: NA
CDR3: CASSDPYETQYF
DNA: TGTGCCAGCAGCGACCCATATGAGACCCAGTACTTC

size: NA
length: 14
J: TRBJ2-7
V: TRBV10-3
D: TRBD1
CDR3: CAISVQGGRDEQYF
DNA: TGTGCCATCAGTGTACAGGGGGGACGCGACGAGCAGTACTTC

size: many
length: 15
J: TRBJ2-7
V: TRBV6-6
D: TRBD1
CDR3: CASSNRDRGAEEQYF
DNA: TGTGCCAGCAGTAACCGGGACAGGGGGGCTGAGGAGCAGTACTTC

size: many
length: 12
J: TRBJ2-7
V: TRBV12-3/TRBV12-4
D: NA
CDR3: CASSPGSYEQYF
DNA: TGTGCCAGCAGCCCCGGCTCCTACGAGCAGTACTTC

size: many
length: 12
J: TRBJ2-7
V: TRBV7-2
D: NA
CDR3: CASSFSRQEQYF
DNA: TGTGCCAGCAGCTTCTCTCGTCAGGAGCAGTACTTC

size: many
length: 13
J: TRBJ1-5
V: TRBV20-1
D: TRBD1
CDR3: CSANRGGNQPQHF
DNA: TGCAGTGCAAACAGGGGGGGCAATCAGCCCCAGCATTTT

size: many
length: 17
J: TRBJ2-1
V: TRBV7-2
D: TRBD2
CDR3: CASRVVAGGQGNNEQFF
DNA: TGTGCCAGCAGGGTGGTAGCGGGGGGTCAGGGCAACAATGAGCAGTTCTTC

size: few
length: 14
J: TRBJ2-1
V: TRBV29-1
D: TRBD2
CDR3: CSVDSGLAGDEQFF
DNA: TGCAGCGTTGACTCGGGGTTAGCGGGAGATGAGCAGTTCTTC

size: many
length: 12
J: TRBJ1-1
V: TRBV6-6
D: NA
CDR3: CASSRPNTEAFF
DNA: TGTGCCAGCAGTCGTCCGAACACTGAAGCTTTCTTT

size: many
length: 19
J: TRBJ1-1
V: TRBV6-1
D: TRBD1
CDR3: CASSEAPIGTVSSHPEAFF
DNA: TGTGCCAGCAGTGAAGCGCCGATAGGGACAGTAAGCTCTCACCCTGAAGCTTTCTTT

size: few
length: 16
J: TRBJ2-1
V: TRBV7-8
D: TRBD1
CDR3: CASSPIGQGAYNEQFF
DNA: TGTGCCAGCAGCCCGATTGGACAGGGGGCCTACAATGAGCAGTTCTTC

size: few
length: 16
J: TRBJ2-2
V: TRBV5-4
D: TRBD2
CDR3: CASSSPSGGPSGELFF
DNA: TGTGCCAGCAGCTCCCCTAGCGGGGGTCCCTCCGGGGAGCTGTTTTTT

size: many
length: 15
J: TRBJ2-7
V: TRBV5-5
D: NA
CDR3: CATQFDPFRSYEQYF
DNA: TGTGCCACCCAATTTGACCCTTTCCGCTCCTACGAGCAGTACTTC

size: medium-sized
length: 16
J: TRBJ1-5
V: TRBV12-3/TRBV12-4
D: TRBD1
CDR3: CASSPPGQGAGQPQHF
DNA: TGTGCCAGCAGTCCACCAGGACAGGGGGCGGGTCAGCCCCAGCATTTT

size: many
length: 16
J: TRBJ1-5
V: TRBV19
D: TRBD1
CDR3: CASSHPGTGGGQPQHF
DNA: TGTGCCAGTAGCCACCCCGGGACAGGGGGCGGGCAGCCCCAGCATTTT